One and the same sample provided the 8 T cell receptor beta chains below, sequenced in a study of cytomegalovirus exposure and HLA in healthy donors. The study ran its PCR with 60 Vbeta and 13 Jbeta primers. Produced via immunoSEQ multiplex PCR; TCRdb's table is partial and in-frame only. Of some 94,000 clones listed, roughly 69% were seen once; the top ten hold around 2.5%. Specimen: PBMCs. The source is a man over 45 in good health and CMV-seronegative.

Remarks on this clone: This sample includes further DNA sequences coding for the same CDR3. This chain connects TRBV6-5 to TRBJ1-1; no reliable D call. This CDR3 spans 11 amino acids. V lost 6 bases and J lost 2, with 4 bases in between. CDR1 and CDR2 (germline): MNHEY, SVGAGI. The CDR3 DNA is TGTGCCAGCAGCTCCAACACTGAAGCTTTCTTT. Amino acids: CASSSNTEAFF.

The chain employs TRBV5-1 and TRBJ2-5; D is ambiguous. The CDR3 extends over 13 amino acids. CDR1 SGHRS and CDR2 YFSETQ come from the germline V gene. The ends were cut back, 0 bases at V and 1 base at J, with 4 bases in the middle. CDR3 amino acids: CASSLESQETQYF. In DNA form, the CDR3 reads TGCGCCAGCAGCTTGGAGAGCCAAGAGACCCAGTACTTC.

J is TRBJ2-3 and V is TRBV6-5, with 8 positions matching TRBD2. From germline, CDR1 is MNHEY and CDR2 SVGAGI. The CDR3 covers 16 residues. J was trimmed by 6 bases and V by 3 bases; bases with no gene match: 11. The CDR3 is CASSYLAYGRGDTQYF. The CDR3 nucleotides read TGTGCCAGCAGTTATCTTGCGTACGGGAGGGGGGATACGCAGTATTTT.

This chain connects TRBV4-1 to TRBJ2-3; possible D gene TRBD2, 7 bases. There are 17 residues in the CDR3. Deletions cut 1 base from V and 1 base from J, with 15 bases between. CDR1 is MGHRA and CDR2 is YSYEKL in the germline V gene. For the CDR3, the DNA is TGCGCCAGCAGCCAAGGGATAGGGGGGGGCGGCACAGATACGCAGTATTTT. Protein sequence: CASSQGIGGGGTDTQYF.

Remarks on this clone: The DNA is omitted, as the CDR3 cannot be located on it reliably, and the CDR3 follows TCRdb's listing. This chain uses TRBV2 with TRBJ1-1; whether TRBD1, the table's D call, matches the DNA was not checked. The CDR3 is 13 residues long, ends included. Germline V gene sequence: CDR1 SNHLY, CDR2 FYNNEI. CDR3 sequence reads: CASILGLNTEAFF.

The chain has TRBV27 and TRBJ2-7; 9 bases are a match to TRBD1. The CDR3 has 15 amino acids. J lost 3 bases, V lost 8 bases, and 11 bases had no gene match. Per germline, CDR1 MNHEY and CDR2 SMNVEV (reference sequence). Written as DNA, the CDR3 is TGTGCCAGCCAATACAGGGGGCAAAGGGGCTACGAGCAGTACTTC. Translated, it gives CASQYRGQRGYEQYF.

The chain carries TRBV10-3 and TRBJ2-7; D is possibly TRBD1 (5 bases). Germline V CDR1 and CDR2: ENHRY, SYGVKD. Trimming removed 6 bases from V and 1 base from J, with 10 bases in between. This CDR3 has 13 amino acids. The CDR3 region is CAIRGTGSYEQYV. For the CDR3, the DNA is TGTGCCATCAGGGGAACAGGATCCTACGAGCAGTACGTC.

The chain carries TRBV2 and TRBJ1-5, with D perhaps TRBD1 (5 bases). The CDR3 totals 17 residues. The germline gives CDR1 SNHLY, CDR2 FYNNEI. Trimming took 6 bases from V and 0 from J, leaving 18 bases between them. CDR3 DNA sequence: TGTGCCAGCAGCAAAATCGACAGACGCTATAGCAATCAGCCCCAGCATTTT. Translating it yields CASSKIDRRYSNQPQHF.